This TCR beta chain was obtained from a study of shared clonotypes between healthy human individuals (dated by TCRdb to 2019 to 2021). Notes on the research overall: A couple of women and a few men aged 18 to 49 years were included in the cohort. The study deeply sequenced blood TCR repertoires of five healthy adults to estimate repertoire size and the extent of clonotype sharing between individuals. Per donor, leukapheresis produced somewhere between about 0.94 and 9.5 billion PBMCs. To increase sequencing depth and limit assay-specific biases, different laboratories used diverse techniques to prepare libraries and sequence TCR repertoires. For each donor, CD4 naive and CD4 memory were each run on three plates, CD8 naive on two plates, and CD8 memory on one plate.

The donors were healthy, HIV-negative adults who had no recently reported acute infections or vaccinations. All donors were Caucasian adults living in Nashville, Tennessee, USA. CD4+ T cells were enriched by magnetic negative selection; naive cells were then positively selected on CD45RA, and the negative fraction formed the memory subset. Blood was obtained by leukapheresis, after which PBMCs were separated by Ficoll-Histopaque density gradient centrifugation and cryopreserved in liquid nitrogen vapor phase. Analytical flow cytometry was used to check the purity and quantity of every magnetically sorted T cell population. Each sorted fraction had its genomic DNA isolated and then quantified by UV absorbance on a Nanodrop 2000c. Using the deep immunoSEQ assay, TCR CDR3 regions were amplified from genomic DNA by multiplex PCR. Genomic DNA extracted from each cell subset was distributed evenly over all wells of several immunoSEQ 96-well plates, and each plate served as one replicate. For sorted subsets, approximately 210 ng of genomic DNA, equivalent to roughly 33,000 T cell genomes, went into each replicate PCR. Purified libraries were measured with a Qubit 3.0 fluorometer, size-checked on a Bioanalyzer 2100, and measured again with the KAPA Library Quantification kit. Every immunoSEQ 96-well plate was sequenced on a separate single-read 150-cycle Illumina NextSeq 550 flow cell. The study's processing was this. Because only junctional sequences without quality scores were contained in the immunoSEQ output, filtering matching that applied to full-length reads could not be performed. Sequences were annotated with PyIR, a Python wrapper for IgBLAST v1.9, and V/J genes and CDR3 were assigned using IMGT germline references. Reads were filtered out if the reads had weak V/J assignments (E-value above 1e-6), no CDR3, stop codons, out-of-frame junctions, or ambiguous translated residues. V3J clonotypes were defined as sequences sharing the same inferred V gene, J gene, and CDR3 amino acid sequence. Percentage overlap between repertoires was computed as shared unique clonotypes divided by the size of the smaller repertoire. Richness of each repertoire was evaluated using RTK rarefaction, the Chao1 estimator, and Recon v2.1 estimates of unobserved clonotypes. OLGA was used to compute generation probabilities for all TCRbeta clonotypes that the gDNA method yielded from a handful of donors. TCRdb provides this immuneACCESS table in a form limited to in-frame rearrangements. Some clones are lacking; in checked studies, under half of them reflect an unresolved V gene, and why the rest are absent is not known. V, J and clone size are taken as reported in that table, and D and trimming were inferred from the DNA itself. Counted in this sample were 2 million to 3 million clones; roughly 93% of them appeared once. Jointly, the top ten make up 0.36% of the sample.

Notes on this clone: Its binding antigen is unknown. No base-level quality is on record; no much larger clone is a single base apart.

Here is what the overall study found, with its caveats: The small number of donors limited the genetic and exposure-history diversity represented. Sampling was limited to blood, and TCR repertoires in tissue likely differ from TCR repertoires in blood. Based on pairwise subsampling, the degree of clonotype sharing among donors was expected to be affected by sequencing depth. Incomplete sequencing was indicated by rarefaction of sorted-subset datasets, despite the large sequencing depth. Sharing across several donors was observed for approximately 5% of naive CD4, under 4% of naive CD8, 2.3% of memory CD4, and roughly 0.4% of memory CD8 clonotypes. Clonotypes shared by all four sorted-subset donors showed higher generation probabilities than non-shared clonotypes. Naive subsets generally had larger estimated clonotype richness than memory subsets did.

Trimming leaves V shorter by 7 bases and J shorter by 1 base, with the junction holding 7 bases beyond the gene matches. Spanning cysteine to phenylalanine, the CDR3 consists of 15 amino acids. Just CDR3 DNA is preserved here, 45 bases in frame from base 1. CDR1 and CDR2 were assigned from the germline V gene as MGHDK and SYGVNS. The material sequenced was naive CD4+ T cells from PBMCs. The intended sense of this specimen's cell subset or site label: CD45RA+ positively selected. This clonotype was obtained from a man younger than 35 in good health. Some clones in this sample may be carry-over from other donors' samples. The chain is encoded by TRBV25-1 joined to TRBJ2-3; TRBD1 lines up with 8 middle nucleotides. For the CDR3, the sequence is CASTDRGLRTDTQYF. The nucleotide sequence reads as follows: TGTGCCAGCACCGACAGGGGTCTACGCACAGATACGCAGTATTTT.